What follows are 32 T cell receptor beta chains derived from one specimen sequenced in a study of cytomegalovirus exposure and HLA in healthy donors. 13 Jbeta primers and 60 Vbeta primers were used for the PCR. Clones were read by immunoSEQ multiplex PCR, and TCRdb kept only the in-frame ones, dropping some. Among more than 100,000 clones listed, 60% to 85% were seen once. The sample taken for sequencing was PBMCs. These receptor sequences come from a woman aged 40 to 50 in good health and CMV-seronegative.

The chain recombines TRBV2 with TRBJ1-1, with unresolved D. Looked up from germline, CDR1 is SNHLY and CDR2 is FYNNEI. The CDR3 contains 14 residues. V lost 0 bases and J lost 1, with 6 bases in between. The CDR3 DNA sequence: TGTGCCAGCAGTGAAGCGCGGGCGAACACTGAAGCTTTCTTT. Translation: CASSEARANTEAFF.

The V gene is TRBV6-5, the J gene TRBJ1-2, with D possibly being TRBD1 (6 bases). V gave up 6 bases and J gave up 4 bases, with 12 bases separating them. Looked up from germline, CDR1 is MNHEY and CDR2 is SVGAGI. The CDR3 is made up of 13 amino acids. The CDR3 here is CASRTGKLYGYTF. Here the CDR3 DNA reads TGTGCCAGCAGGACAGGAAAACTCTATGGCTACACCTTC.

CDR3 sequence: CASNSGFNYGYTF. The CDR3 DNA is TGTGCCAGTAACTCCGGTTTTAACTATGGCTACACCTTC. The rearrangement uses TRBV19 and TRBJ1-2; D gene unclear. The CDR3 is 13 amino acids. Germline V gives CDR1 LNHDA, CDR2 SQIVND (reference sequence). Deletions cut 7 bases from V and 1 base from J, with 10 bases between.

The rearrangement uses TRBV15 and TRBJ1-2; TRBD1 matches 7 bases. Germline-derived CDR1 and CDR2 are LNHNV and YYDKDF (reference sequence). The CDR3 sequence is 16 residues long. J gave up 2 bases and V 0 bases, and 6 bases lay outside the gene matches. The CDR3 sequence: CATSRDSGTENYGYTF. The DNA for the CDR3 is TGTGCCACCAGCAGAGATTCTGGGACAGAAAACTATGGCTACACCTTC.

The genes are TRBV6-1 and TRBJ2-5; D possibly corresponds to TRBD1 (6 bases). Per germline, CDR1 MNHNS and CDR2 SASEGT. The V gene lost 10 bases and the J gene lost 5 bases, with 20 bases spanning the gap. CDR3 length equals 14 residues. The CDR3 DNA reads TGTGCCATCTCGGACAGAGGGCGATTGGAGACCCAGTACTTC. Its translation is CAISDRGRLETQYF.

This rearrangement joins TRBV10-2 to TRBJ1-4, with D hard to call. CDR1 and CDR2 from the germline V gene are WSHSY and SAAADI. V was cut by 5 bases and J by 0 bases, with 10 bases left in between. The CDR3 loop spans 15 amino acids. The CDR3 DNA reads TGCGCCAGCAGTCGCTGGAGGGCAACTAATGAAAAACTGTTTTTT. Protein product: CASSRWRATNEKLFF.

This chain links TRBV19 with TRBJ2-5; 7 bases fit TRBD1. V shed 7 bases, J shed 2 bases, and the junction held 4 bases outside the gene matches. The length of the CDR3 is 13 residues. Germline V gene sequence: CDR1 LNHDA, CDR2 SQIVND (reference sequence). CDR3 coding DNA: TGTGCCAGTAAAGGGACAGTACAAGAGACCCAGTACTTC. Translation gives CASKGTVQETQYF.

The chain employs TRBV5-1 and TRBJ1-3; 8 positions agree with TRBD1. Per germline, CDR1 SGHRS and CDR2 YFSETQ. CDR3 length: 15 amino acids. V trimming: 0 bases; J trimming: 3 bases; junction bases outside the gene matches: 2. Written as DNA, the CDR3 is TGCGCCAGCAGCTTGGGGACAGGGATTGGAAACACCATATATTTT. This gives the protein CASSLGTGIGNTIYF.

CDR3 amino acids: CASNRGRWEHYGYTF. As DNA, the CDR3 is TGTGCCAGCAACAGGGGTCGATGGGAACACTATGGCTACACCTTC. V is TRBV6-5 and J is TRBJ1-2, with 7 bases aligning to TRBD1. This CDR3 is built from 15 residues. Germline V lookup: CDR1 MNHEY, CDR2 SVGAGI. The V gene end was trimmed by 7 bases and the J gene end by 3 bases; junction bases not matched to a gene: 11.

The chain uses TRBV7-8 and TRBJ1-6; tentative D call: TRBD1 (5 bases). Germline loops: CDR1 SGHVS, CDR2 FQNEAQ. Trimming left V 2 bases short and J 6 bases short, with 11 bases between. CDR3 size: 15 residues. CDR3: CASSLMQGSNSPLHF. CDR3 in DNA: TGTGCCAGCAGCTTAATGCAGGGATCTAATTCACCCCTCCACTTT.

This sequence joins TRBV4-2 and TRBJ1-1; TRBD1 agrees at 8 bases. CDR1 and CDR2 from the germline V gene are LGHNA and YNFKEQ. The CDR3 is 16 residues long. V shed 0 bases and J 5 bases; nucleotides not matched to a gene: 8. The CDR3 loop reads CASSQDWAGGRTEAFF. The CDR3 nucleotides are TGTGCCAGCAGCCAAGATTGGGCAGGGGGCAGAACTGAAGCTTTCTTT.

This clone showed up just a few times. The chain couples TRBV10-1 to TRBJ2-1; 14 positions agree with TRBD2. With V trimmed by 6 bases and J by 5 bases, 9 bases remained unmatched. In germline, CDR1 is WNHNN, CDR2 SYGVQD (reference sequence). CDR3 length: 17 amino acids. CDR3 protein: CASSRQPTSGGDNEQFF. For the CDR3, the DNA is TGCGCCAGCAGCCGACAACCGACTAGCGGGGGGGACAATGAGCAGTTCTTC.

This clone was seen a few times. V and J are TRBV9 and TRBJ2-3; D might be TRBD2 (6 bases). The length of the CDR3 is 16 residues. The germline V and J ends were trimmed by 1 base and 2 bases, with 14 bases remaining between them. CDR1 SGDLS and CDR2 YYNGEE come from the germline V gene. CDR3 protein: CASSVKSAGTTDTQYF. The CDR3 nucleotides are TGTGCCAGCAGCGTAAAGTCTGCGGGGACCACAGATACGCAGTATTTT.

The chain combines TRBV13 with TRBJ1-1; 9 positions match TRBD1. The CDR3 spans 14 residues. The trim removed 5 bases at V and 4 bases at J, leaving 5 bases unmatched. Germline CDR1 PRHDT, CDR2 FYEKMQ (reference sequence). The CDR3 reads CASSLRDRATEAFF. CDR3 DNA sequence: TGTGCCAGCAGCCTGCGGGACAGGGCCACTGAAGCTTTCTTT.

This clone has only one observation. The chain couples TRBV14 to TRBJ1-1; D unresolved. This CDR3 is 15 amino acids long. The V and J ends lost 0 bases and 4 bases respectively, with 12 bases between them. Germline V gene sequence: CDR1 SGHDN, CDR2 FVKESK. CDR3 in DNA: TGTGCCAGCAGCCAAGATCACGGTGGCGGCACTGAAGCTTTCTTT. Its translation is CASSQDHGGGTEAFF. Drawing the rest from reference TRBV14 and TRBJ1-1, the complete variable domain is EAGVTQFPSHSVIEKGQTVTLRCDPISGHDNLYWYRRVMGKEIKFLLHFVKESKQDESGMPNNRFLAERTGGTYSTLKVQPAELEDSGVYFCASSQDHGGGTEAFFGQGTRLTVV.

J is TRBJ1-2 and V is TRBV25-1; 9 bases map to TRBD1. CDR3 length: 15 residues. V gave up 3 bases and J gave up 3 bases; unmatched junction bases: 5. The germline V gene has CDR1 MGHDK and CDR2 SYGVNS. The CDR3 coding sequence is TGTGCCAGCAGTGACCCTTGGACAGGGGACTATGGCTACACCTTC. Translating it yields CASSDPWTGDYGYTF.

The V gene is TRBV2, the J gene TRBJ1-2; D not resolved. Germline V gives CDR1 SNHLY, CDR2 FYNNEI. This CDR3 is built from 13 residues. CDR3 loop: CDIQRGANYGYTF. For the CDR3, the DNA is TGTGACATTCAACGGGGAGCTAACTATGGCTACACCTTC.

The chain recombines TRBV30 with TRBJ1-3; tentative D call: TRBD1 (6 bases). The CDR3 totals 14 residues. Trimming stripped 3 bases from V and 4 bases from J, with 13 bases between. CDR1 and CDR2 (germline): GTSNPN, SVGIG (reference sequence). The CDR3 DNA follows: TGTGCCTGGAGCGGACAGCGCCTGGGAAACACCATATATTTT. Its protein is CAWSGQRLGNTIYF.

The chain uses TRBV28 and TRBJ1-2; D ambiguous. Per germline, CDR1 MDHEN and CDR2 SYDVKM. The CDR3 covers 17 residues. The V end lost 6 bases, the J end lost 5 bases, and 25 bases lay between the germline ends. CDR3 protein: CASRLPGPAGSSYGYTF. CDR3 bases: TGTGCCAGCAGGTTACCGGGCCCGGCGGGGTCATCATATGGCTACACCTTC.

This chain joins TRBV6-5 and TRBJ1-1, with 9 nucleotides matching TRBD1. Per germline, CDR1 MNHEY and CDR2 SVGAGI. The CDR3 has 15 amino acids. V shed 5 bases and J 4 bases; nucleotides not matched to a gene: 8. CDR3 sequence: CASSKKQGASTEAFF. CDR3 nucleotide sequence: TGTGCCAGCAGTAAAAAACAGGGGGCGAGCACTGAAGCTTTCTTT.

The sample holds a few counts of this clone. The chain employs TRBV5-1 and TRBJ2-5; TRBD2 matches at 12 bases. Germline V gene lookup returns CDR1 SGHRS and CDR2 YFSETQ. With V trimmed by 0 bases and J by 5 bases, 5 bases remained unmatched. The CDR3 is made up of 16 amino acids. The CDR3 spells CASSLASGGALETQYF. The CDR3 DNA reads TGCGCCAGCAGCTTGGCTAGCGGGGGGGCCCTTGAGACCCAGTACTTC.

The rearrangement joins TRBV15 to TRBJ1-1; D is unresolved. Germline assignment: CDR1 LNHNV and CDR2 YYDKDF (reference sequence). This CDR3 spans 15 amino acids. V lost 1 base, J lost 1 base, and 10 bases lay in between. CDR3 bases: TGTGCCACCAGCAGAGTTGTGGAGCAGAACACTGAAGCTTTCTTT. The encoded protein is CATSRVVEQNTEAFF.

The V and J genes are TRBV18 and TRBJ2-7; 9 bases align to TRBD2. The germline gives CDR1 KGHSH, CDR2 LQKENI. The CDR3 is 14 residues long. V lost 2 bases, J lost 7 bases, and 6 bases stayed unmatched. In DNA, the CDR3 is TGTGCCAGCTCACCAAGCGGGGGGTTGAGGGAGCAGTACTTC. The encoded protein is CASSPSGGLREQYF.

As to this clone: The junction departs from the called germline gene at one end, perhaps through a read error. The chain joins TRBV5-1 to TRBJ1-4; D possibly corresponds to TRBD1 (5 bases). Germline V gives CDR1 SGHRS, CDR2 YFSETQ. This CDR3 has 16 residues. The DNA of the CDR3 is TGCGCCAGCAGGTTGGTACAGGCCGGCAATAATGAAAAACTGTTTTTT. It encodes CASRLVQAGNNEKLFF.

The CDR3 bases are TGTGCCAGCTCACCAACACAGGGGGCCGGGACCGGGGAGCTGTTTTTT. Translated, it gives CASSPTQGAGTGELFF. The gene calls are TRBV18 and TRBJ2-2, with 9 bases that match TRBD1. The V and J ends lost 2 bases and 5 bases, in that order; junction bases with no gene match: 6. Germline V lookup: CDR1 KGHSH, CDR2 LQKENI. The CDR3 is 16 residues long.

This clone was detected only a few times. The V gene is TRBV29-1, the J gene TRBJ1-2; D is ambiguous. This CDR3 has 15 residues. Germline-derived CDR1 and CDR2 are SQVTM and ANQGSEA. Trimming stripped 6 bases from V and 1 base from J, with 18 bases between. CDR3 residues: CSVPRDGRRNYGYTF. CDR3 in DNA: TGCAGCGTGCCCCGGGATGGACGGCGTAACTATGGCTACACCTTC.

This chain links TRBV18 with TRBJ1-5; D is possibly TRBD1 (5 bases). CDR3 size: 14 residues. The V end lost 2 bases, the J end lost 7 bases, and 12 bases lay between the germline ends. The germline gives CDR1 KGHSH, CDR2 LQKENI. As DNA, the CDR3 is TGTGCCAGCTCACCATCGGAGAAGGGGCAGCCCCAGCATTTT. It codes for CASSPSEKGQPQHF. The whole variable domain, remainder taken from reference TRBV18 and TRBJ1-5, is NAGVMQNPRHLVRRRGQEARLRCSPMKGHSHVYWYRQLPEEGLKFMVYLQKENIIDESGMPKERFSAEFPKEGPSILRIQQVVRGDSAAYFCASSPSEKGQPQHFGDGTRLSIL.

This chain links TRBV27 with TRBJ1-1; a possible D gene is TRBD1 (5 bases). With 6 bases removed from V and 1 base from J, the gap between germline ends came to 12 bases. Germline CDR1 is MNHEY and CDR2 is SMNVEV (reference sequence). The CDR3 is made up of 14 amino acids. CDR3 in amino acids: CASSPRQPNTEAFF. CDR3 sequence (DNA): TGTGCCAGCAGCCCGAGACAGCCGAACACTGAAGCTTTCTTT.

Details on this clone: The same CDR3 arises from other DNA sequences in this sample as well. CDR3: CASSLGTENYGYTF. The CDR3, as DNA: TGTGCCAGCAGCTTAGGGACAGAGAACTATGGCTACACCTTC. The V gene is TRBV7-6, the J gene TRBJ1-2; D may be TRBD1 (6 bases). V dropped 1 base and J dropped 2 bases, with 8 bases sitting between them. Germline CDR1 reads SGHVS; CDR2 reads FNYEAQ. This CDR3 has 14 residues.

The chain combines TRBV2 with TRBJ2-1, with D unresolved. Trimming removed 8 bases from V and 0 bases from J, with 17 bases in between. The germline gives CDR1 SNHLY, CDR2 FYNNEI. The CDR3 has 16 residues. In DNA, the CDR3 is TGTGCCAGCGCAGACGCGGCCCCAGTCTCCTACAATGAGCAGTTCTTC. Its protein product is CASADAAPVSYNEQFF.

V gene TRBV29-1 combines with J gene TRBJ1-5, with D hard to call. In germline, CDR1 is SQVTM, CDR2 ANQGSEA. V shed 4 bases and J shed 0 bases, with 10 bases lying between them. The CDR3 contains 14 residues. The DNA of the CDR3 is TGCAGCGTTGGAACAGCCGATAGCAATCAGCCCCAGCATTTT. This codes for CSVGTADSNQPQHF.

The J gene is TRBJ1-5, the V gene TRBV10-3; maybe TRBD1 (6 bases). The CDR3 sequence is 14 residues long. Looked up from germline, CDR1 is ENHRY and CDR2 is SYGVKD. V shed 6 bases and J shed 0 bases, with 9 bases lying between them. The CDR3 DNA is TGTGCCATCAGCGCAGGGGATAGCAATCAGCCCCAGCATTTT. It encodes CAISAGDSNQPQHF.